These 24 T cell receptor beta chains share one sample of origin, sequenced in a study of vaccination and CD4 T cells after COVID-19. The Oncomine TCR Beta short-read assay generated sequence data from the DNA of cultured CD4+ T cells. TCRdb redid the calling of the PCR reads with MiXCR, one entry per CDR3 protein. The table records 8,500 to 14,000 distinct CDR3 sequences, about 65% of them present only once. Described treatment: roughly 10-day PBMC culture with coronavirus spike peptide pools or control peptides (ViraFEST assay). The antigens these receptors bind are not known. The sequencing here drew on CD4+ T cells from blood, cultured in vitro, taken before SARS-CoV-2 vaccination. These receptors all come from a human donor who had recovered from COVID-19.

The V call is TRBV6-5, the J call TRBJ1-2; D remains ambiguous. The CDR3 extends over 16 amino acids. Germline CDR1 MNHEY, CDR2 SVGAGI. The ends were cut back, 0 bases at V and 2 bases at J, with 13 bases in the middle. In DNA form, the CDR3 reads TGTGCCAGCAGTTACTCTTCGGGCACGAACAACTATGGCTACACCTTC. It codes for CASSYSSGTNNYGYTF.

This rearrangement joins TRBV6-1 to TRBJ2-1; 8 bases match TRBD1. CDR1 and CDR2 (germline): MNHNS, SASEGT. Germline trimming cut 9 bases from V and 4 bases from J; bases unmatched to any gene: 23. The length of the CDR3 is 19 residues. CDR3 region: CARGSMGQDQTIGYNEQFF. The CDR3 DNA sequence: TGTGCCAGGGGATCCATGGGACAGGACCAAACAATCGGATACAATGAGCAGTTCTTC.

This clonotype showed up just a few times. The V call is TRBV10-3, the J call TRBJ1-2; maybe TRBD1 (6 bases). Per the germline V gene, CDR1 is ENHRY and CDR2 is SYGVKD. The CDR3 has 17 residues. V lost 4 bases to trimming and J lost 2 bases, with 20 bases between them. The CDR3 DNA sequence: TGTGCCATCAGTGCCAGCTTATCACGGGGGCTCAACTATGGCTACACCTTC. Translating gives CAISASLSRGLNYGYTF.

The CDR3 DNA is TGTGCCAGCAGTTTTTATGGGACAGGGTTCAATCAGCCCCAGCATTTT. Its protein product is CASSFYGTGFNQPQHF. The gene calls are TRBV12-3 or TRBV12-4 and TRBJ1-5; TRBD1 matches at 9 bases. The CDR3 consists of 16 residues. The J segment lost 3 bases and the V segment lost 3 bases, leaving 6 bases of the junction unmatched.

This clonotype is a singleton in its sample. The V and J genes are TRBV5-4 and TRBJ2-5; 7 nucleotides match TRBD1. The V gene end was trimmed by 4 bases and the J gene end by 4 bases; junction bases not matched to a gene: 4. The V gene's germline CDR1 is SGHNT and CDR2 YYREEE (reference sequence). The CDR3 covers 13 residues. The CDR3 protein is CASSPDRAETQYF. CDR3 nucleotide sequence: TGTGCCAGCAGCCCAGACAGGGCAGAGACCCAGTACTTC.

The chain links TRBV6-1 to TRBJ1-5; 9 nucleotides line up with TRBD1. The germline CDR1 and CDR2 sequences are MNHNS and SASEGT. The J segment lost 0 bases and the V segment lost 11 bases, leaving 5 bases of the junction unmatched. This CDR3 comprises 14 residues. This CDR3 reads CAAEDRGSNQPQHF. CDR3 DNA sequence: TGTGCCGCGGAGGACAGGGGTAGCAATCAGCCCCAGCATTTT.

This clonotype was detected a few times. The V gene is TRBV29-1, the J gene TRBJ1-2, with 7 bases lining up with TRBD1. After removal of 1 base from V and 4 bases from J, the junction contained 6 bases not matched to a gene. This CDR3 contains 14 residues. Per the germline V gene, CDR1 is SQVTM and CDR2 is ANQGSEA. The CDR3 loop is CSVEATGRIYGYTF. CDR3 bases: TGCAGCGTTGAAGCGACAGGGAGGATCTATGGCTACACCTTC. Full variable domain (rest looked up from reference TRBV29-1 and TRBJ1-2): SAVISQKPSRDICQRGTSLTIQCQVDSQVTMMFWYRQQPGQSLTLIATANQGSEATYESGFVIDKFPISRPNLTFSTLTVSNMSPEDSSIYLCSVEATGRIYGYTFGSGTRLTVV.

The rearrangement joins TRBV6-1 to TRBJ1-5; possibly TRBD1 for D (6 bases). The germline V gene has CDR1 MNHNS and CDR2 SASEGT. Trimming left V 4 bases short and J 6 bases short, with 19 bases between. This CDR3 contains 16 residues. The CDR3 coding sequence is TGTGCCAGCAGTGGAAGAACAGGGAATTTAGGTCAGCCCCAGCATTTT. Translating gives CASSGRTGNLGQPQHF.

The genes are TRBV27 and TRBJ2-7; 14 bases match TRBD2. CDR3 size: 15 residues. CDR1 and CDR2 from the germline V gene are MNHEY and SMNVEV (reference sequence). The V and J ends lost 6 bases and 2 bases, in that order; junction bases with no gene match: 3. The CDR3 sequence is CASSRLAGGTYEQYF. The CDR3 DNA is TGTGCCAGCAGCCGACTAGCGGGAGGGACCTACGAGCAGTACTTC.

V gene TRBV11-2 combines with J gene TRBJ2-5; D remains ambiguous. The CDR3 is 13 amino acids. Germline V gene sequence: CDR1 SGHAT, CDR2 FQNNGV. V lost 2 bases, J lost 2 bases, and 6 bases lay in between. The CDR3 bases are TGTGCCAGCAGCTTACGGCTACAAGAGACCCAGTACTTC. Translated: CASSLRLQETQYF.

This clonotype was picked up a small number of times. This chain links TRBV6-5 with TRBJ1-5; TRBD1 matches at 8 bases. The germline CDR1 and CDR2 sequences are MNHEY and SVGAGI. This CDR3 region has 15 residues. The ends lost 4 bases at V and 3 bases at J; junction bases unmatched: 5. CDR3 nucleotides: TGTGCCAGCAGTTTGACAGGGGCCAACAATCAGCCCCAGCATTTT. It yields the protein CASSLTGANNQPQHF.

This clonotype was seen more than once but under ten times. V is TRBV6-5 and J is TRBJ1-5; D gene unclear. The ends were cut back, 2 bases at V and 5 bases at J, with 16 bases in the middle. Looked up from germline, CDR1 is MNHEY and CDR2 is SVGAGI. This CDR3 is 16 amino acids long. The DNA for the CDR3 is TGTGCCAGCAGTTACGCGGCCCAGGTGAAAGATCAGCCCCAGCATTTT. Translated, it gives CASSYAAQVKDQPQHF.

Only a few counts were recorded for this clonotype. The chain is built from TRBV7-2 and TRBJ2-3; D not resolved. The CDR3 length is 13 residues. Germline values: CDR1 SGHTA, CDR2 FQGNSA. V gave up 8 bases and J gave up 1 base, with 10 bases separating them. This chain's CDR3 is CASLRKGTDTQYF. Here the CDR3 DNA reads TGTGCCAGCCTGAGAAAGGGCACAGATACGCAGTATTTT.

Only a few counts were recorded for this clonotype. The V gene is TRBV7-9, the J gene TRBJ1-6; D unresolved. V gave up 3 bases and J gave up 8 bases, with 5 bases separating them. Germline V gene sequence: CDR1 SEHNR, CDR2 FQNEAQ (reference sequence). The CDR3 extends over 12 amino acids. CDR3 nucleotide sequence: TGTGCCAGCAGCTTTGACGATTCACCCCTCCACTTT. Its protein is CASSFDDSPLHF.

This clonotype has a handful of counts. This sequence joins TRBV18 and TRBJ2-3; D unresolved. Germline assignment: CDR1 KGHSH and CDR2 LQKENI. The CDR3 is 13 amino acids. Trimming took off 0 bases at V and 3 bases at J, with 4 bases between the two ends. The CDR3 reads CASSPPGTDTQYF. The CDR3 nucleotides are TGTGCCAGCTCACCACCGGGGACAGATACGCAGTATTTT.

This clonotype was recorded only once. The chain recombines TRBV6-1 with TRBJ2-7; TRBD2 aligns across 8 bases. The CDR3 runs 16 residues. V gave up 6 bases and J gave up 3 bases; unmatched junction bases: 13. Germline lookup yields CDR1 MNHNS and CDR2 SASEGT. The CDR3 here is CASRPTASGPVYEQYF. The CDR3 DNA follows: TGTGCCAGCAGGCCCACCGCTAGCGGGCCAGTCTACGAGCAGTACTTC.

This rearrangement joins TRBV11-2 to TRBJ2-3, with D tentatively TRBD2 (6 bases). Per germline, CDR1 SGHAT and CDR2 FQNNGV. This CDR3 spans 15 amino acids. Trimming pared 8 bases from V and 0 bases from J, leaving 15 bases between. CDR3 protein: CASGRLGTSTDTQYF. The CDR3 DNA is TGTGCCAGCGGTCGGTTGGGGACTAGCACAGATACGCAGTATTTT.

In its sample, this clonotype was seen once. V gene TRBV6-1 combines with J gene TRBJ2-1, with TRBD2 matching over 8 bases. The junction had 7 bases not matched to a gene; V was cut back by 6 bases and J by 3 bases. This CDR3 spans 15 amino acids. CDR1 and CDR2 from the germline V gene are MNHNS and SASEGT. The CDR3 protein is CASRISGSNYNEQFF. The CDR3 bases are TGTGCCAGCAGAATAAGCGGGAGTAACTACAATGAGCAGTTCTTC.

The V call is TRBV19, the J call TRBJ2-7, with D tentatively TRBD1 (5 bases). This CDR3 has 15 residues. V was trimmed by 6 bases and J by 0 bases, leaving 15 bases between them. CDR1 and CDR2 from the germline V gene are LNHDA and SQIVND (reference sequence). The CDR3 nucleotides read TGTGCCAGTAGCCCCCGGATTGGGGCCTCCTACGAGCAGTACTTC. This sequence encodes CASSPRIGASYEQYF. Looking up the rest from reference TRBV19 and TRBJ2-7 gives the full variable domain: DGGITQSPKYLFRKEGQNVTLSCEQNLNHDAMYWYRQDPGQGLRLIYYSQIVNDFQKGDIAEGYSVSREKKESFPLTVTSAQKNPTAFYLCASSPRIGASYEQYFGPGTRLTVT.

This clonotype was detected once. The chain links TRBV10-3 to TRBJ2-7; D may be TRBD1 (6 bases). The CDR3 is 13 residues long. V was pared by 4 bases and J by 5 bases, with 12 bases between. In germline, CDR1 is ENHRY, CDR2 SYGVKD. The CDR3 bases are TGTGCCATCAGTGGGACAGATTCCAACGAGCAGTACTTC. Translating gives CAISGTDSNEQYF.

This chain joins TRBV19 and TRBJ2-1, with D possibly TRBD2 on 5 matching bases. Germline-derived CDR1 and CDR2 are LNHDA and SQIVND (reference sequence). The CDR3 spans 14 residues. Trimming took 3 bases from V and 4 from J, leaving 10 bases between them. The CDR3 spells CASSIGLAYNEQFF. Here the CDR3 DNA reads TGTGCCAGTAGTATTGGGCTAGCTTACAATGAGCAGTTCTTC.

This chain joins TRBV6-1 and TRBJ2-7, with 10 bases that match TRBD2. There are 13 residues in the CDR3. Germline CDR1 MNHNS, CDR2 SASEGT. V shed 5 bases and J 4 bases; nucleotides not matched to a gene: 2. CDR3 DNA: TGTGCCAGCAGTCGGACTAGCGGTTACGAGCAGTACTTC. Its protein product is CASSRTSGYEQYF.

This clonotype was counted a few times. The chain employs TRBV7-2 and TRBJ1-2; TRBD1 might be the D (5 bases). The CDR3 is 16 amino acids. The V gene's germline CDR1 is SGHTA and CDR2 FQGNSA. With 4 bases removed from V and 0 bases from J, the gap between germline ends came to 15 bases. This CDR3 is CASSSLRDVANYGYTF. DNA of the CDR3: TGTGCCAGCAGCTCACTCCGGGACGTAGCTAACTATGGCTACACCTTC.

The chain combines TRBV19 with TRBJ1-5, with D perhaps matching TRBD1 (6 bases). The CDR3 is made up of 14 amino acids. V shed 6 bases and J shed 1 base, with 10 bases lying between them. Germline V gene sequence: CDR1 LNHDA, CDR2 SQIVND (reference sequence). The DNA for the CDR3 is TGTGCCAGTAGAGACACAGGGAGCAATCAGCCCCAGCATTTT. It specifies CASRDTGSNQPQHF.